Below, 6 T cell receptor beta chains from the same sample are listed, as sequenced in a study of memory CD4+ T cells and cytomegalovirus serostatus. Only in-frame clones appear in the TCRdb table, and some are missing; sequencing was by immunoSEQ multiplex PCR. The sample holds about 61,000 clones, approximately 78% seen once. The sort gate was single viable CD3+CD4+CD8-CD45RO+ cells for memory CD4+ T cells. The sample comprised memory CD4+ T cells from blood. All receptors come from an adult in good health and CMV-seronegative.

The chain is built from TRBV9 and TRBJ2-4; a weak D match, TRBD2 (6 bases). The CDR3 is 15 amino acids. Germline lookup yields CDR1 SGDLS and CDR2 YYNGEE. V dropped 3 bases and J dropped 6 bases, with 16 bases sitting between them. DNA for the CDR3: TGTGCCAGCAGCGGAGACGCCATCGGGGGAAACATTCAGTACTTC. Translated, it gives CASSGDAIGGNIQYF.

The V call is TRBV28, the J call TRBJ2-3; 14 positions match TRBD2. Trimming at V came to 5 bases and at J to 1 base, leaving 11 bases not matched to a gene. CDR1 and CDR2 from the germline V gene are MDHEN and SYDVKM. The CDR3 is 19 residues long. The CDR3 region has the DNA TGTGCCAGCAGTACGACTAGCGGGAGGGGGTTACCCCGCACAGATACGCAGTATTTT. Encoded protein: CASSTTSGRGLPRTDTQYF.

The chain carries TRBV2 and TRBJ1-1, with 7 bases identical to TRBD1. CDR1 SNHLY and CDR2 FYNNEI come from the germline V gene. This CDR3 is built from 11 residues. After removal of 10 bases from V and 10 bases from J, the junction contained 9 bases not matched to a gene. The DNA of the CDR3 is TGTGCCACCGGACAGGCAAGGAGAGCTTTCTTT. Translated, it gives CATGQARRAFF.

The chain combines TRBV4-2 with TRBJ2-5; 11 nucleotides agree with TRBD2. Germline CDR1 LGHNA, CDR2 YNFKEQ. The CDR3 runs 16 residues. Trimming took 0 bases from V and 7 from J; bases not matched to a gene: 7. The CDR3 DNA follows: TGTGCCAGCAGCCAAGAGCTAGCGGGAGGACTGGGGACCCAGTACTTC. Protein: CASSQELAGGLGTQYF.

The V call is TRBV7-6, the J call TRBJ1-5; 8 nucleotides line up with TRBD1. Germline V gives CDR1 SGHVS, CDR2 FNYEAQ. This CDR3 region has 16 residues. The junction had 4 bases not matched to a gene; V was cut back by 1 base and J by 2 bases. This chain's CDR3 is CASSLGDRTGNQPQHF. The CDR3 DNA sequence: TGTGCCAGCAGCTTAGGGGACAGGACGGGCAATCAGCCCCAGCATTTT.

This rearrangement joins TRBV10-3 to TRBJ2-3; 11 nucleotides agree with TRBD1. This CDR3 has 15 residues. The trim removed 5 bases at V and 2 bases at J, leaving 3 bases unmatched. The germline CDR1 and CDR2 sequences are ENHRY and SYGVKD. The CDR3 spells CAISWDRGATDTQYF. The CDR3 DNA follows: TGTGCCATCAGTTGGGACAGGGGGGCCACAGATACGCAGTATTTT.